This T cell receptor (beta chain) was sequenced in a study of cytomegalovirus exposure and HLA in healthy donors (dated 2017 in TCRdb). About the study as a whole: According to an earlier analysis of several hundred of the donors, about 179 million T cells yielded some 110 million unique TCR beta sequences and about 300 Gb of sequence data. Roughly 300 gigabases of sequencing data and about 92 million unique TCR sequences made up an early release that covered nearly 650 HLA-typed donors. The genetic ancestry cluster associated with self-reported Caucasian donors included over 80% of the approximately 430 genotyped donors. The aim of the study was to test whether cataloging public T cell receptors could identify signatures of past pathogen exposure. The study profiled the T cell repertoires of more than 500 subjects by immunosequencing and related them to cytomegalovirus serostatus. A separate validation cohort of over 95 different subjects was used in addition to the approximately 670-subject first cohort. High-throughput TCR immunosequencing, statistical association of individual TCRs with disease status, and machine learning were combined to predict cytomegalovirus infection status. To study patterns of TCR occurrence, a later analysis re-analyzed previously published TCR beta repertoires from 500 to 850 donors and added high-resolution HLA genotyping. Rather than using new phenotypic data, the later analysis identified candidate immune exposures from TCR beta sequences and from how often those sequences occurred across donors. To decide whether each TCR beta V gene segment behaved as functional or pseudogenic, an earlier analysis of some 600 of the donors relied on high-throughput TCR beta sequencing. Donor age, sex, ethnicity and CMV serostatus were collected together with the repertoire data. A later genetic analysis used genome-wide SNP genotypes for about 65% of the roughly 670 donors, treating that subset as a discovery cohort. All discovery cohort repertoires had been generated on a single sequencing platform. Class I and class II HLA loci were covered by the typing at four-digit resolution. The number of donors typed differed by locus, with about 620-630 for A, B, C, DRB1 and DQB1, 522 for DQA1, 600 to 610 for DPA1, and under 490 for DPB1. Several DR-DQ haplotypes were treated as single units for association and clustering because of strong linkage in the cohort. Among about 360 genotyped donors of the cohort, an average of roughly 240,000 unique TCR beta nucleotide sequences were sequenced per donor, 15% to 20% of them non-productive. Here is what the overall study found, with its caveats: In a later genetic analysis, a missense DCLRE1C variant was associated with V-gene and J-gene trimming of TCR beta chains, and the association was replicated in an independent cohort. When HLA alleles, especially DR and DQ, strongly co-occurred, attributing TCR associations to individual alleles was difficult. The sequencing pipeline was judged likely to have produced a cluster of highly shared sequence variants as a technical artifact. The only immune exposure information available for the cohort was CMV serostatus. According to a later genetic analysis, donors in an Asian-associated ancestry cluster had fewer N-insertions in productive TCRs than the approximately 690-donor mean. A later analysis reported that several top co-occurrence clusters appeared linked to parvovirus B19, influenza, CMV and Epstein-Barr virus. An earlier analysis of some 590 of the donors showed that most TCR beta V segments appeared in productive rearrangements either about 87% or about 30% of the time, which broadly matched IMGT annotations. It was suggested by the authors that the approach could potentially be generalized to other disease states and immunological phenotypes. A few of the identified cytomegalovirus-associated TCR beta chains were confirmed in vitro to be specific for cytomegalovirus antigens. A later analysis found that most CMV-associated TCR beta chains appeared HLA-restricted, with HLA associations seemingly driven largely by CMV exposure. Because HLA typing was unavailable for some donors at each locus, only the typed subset was used in association tests. Some IMGT-functional V segments, including TRBV6-2 and TRBV6-3, could not be distinguished by the 87-base-pair reads and were therefore excluded. The cohort was sequenced for TCR beta chains only, and without alpha or paired-chain data the features that could be detected were limited. Because counts were too low, some 16 rarely observed V segments, including chromosome 9 orphons, were excluded from the earlier analysis of around 640 of the donors. A later analysis found that TCR association rates varied across HLA loci, with DRB1 alleles showing the most associated TCRs and HLA-C alleles the fewest. Cytomegalovirus status was reported to be diagnosed by the classifier with high specificity and sensitivity in both the original and validation cohorts. In the study, some 160 TCR beta chains were listed as associated with cytomegalovirus. In a later analysis, HLA-associated TCR beta chains were found to be more clonally expanded and to have lower generation probabilities than equally common non-associated chains. Roughly uniform sequencing depth across donors was assumed in presence/absence analyses, although this assumption may not hold. Linkage disequilibrium might explain the correlated functional status among segregating V segments, but an unknown experimental factor could not be excluded. A further reported finding was that TCR beta sequences accurately predicted the HLA-A and HLA-B alleles for most subjects in the first cohort. Most TCR sequences were seen in very few donors, while some public TCRs were found in many individuals. A later analysis associated about 18,000 TCR beta sequences with specific HLA alleles at a false discovery rate of 0.05.

The cohort consisted of approximately 670 healthy bone marrow donors. Cohort members were all nominally healthy when sampled, although unrecorded immune exposures were likely present. The donor tested CMV seropositive and was one of the 289 seropositive cohort members. A peripheral blood sample was collected from each donor, and TCR beta sequencing was performed on peripheral blood mononuclear cells. The Qiagen DNeasy Blood Extraction Kit was used to extract genomic DNA from the blood cell samples. Preparation of the library involved the immunoSEQ multiplex PCR assay. A mixture of 60 forward primers for TCR Vbeta segments and 13 reverse primers for TCR Jbeta segments was used in the multiplex PCR. The CDR3 region of rearranged TCR beta genes was amplified from genomic DNA by a multiplex PCR assay. The amplified TCR beta libraries were sequenced on the Illumina HiSeq System as 87-base-pair reads. The study's processing was this. A later analysis counted around 72 million unique TCR beta chains across the 600 to 850 repertoires, and roughly 9.9 million of these chains were shared by at least two donors. Raw reads were error-corrected and collapsed into unique sequences with a nearest-neighbor algorithm that merged closely related sequences to remove PCR and sequencing errors. V, D and J gene segments were assigned by aligning CDR3 sequences to IMGT reference sequences. For a sequence to be retained, a match of at least six nucleotides was required to both a V gene segment and a J gene segment. A rearrangement was called productive if the CDR3 had no stop codons and remained in frame with V and J, and every other rearrangement was called non-productive. Following IMGT convention, CDR3 was defined as the stretch from the second conserved V-encoded cysteine up to the conserved J-encoded phenylalanine. Sequences without an unambiguous match to a single V gene segment were excluded from the earlier analysis of 500 to 700 of the donors. An earlier analysis of 500 to 700 of the donors classified V segments as functional when productive rearrangements were above 56.7% and as segregating when the standard deviation between donors was above 5%. A statistical classification framework was built for diagnosing cytomegalovirus status from the catalog of TCR beta chain sequences. In a later analysis, TCR nucleotide sequences were compared against IMGT/GENE-DB human TR gene sequences so that V and J genes could be assigned. The TCRdist pipeline was used in a later analysis to assign CDR3 sequences and most-parsimonious VDJ recombination scenarios. In a later analysis, every TCR beta chain was defined by the combination of its CDR3 amino acid sequence and its V-gene family, and reads without a unique V-gene family were dropped. In a later analysis, approximately 640 highly shared, low-generation-probability nucleotide sequences were removed to address suspected cross-contamination and a sequencing artifact. In a later analysis, a clonal expansion index for each public chain was calculated from normalized within-repertoire ranks of inferred template counts. A later analysis computed generation probabilities with a VDJ recombination model fitted to out-of-frame rearrangements, and checked the results against IGoR. A later analysis scored TCR-TCR, TCR-HLA and TCR-CMV co-occurrence with hypergeometric tests, applying a repertoire-size bias correction to TCR pairs. In a later analysis, false discovery rates were estimated by permuting HLA or CMV assignments 20 times. A later analysis grouped co-occurring TCRs with DBSCAN, adding TCRdist sequence similarity when clustering within HLA-allele-positive subsets. Repertoires with fewer than 30,000 or more than 120,000 public chains were left out of co-occurrence clustering, as were five repertoires with anomalous nucleotide sharing. Here the immuneACCESS table is served through TCRdb, limited to in-frame sequences with V and J called. Missing clones are a known gap in these copies; in checked studies unresolved V genes cover under half, and the rest lacks a known reason. From that table come the V and J calls and clone size; the DNA was used to work out D and trimming. The sample table holds roughly 180,000 clones, of which 80% were seen once. 5.5% to 7.5% of the sample lies in the top ten.

The germline V gene specifies ENHRY as CDR1 and SYGVKD as CDR2. V and J are truncated by 0 bases and 1 base respectively, leaving an intervening sequence of 18 bases. The CDR3 runs 18 residues from the cysteine to the phenylalanine. Here the CDR3 DNA is all that survives: 54 bases in frame from base 1. With regard to this clone: No antigen is known for it. Nothing much larger sits one base from this clone, and base qualities are not available.

This receptor chain uses TRBV10-3 and TRBJ1-1; TRBD1 might be the D gene, on 5 matching bases. Sequencing was carried out using PBMCs. The sequence was obtained from a man aged 30 to 39 in good health and CMV-seropositive. The DNA sequence follows: TGTGCCATCAGTGAGTCGGCGACCTGGGGCAGATCGAACACTGAAGCTTTCTTT. Translated, this is CAISESATWGRSNTEAFF.